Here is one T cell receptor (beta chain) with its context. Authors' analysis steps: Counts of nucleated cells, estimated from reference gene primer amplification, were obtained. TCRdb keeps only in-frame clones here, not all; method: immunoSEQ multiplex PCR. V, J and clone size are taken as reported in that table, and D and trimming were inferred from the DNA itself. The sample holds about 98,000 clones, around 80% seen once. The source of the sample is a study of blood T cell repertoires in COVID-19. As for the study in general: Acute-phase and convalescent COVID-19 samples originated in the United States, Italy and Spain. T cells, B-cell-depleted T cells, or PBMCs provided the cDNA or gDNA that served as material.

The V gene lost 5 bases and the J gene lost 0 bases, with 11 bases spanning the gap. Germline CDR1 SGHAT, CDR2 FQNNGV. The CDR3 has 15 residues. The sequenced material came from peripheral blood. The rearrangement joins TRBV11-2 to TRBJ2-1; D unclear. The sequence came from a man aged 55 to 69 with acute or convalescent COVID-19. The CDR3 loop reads CASSLSSSSYNEQFF. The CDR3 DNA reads TGTGCCAGCAGCCTTTCTAGTAGCTCCTACAATGAGCAGTTCTTC.